Following are 2 T cell receptor beta chains from one sample sequenced in a study of early T cells in non-severe SARS-CoV-2 infection. TCRdb re-called the 5' RACE reads with MiXCR, one entry per CDR3 protein. Altogether around 58,000 distinct CDR3 sequences are present, 7.7% being singletons, with the ten largest covering under 12%. The material sequenced was whole blood, taken at baseline. Source of these receptors: an adult who was a healthcare worker with PCR-confirmed SARS-CoV-2 infection or an uninfected control (not recorded which).

In this sample, this clonotype turned up many times. The chain employs TRBV9 and TRBJ2-5; maybe TRBD1 (5 bases). The V end lost 4 bases, the J end lost 1 base, and 17 bases lay between the germline ends. The CDR3 consists of 16 residues. CDR1 and CDR2 (germline): SGDLS, YYNGEE. The CDR3 bases are TGTGCCAGCAGCCTCGGGCGCAGGGATTTCCAAGAGACCCAGTACTTC. Protein: CASSLGRRDFQETQYF.

The chain uses TRBV6-2 or TRBV6-3 and TRBJ1-5; TRBD1 agrees at 10 bases. This CDR3 has 16 residues. J gave up 1 base and V 5 bases, and 5 bases lay outside the gene matches. Looked up from germline, CDR1 is MNHEY and CDR2 is SVGEGT. The CDR3 DNA reads TGTGCCAGCAGTCGACAGGGGGCGCGGAGCAATCAGCCCCAGCATTTT. Amino acid sequence: CASSRQGARSNQPQHF.